This TCR beta chain came from a study of cytomegalovirus exposure and HLA in healthy donors. Study information: The 130 or so validation repertoires used the same platform as the approximately 700 first-cohort repertoires (as reported by a later analysis). Study-level results: The authors confirmed in vitro that three CMV-associated chains were specific for CMV antigens. The study labeled 180 or so TCR beta chains cytomegalovirus-associated.

The CDR3 length is 15 residues. The germline gives CDR1 MNHEY, CDR2 SVGAGI. V lost 6 bases, J lost 0 bases, and 8 bases stayed unmatched. Some clones are missing from TCRdb's copy, which holds only in-frame ones; the method was immunoSEQ multiplex PCR. This repertoire shows 200,000 to 300,000 clones, less than 90% found once; its top ten account for about 11%. About this clone: Its antigen is not known.

The chain carries TRBV6-5 and TRBJ2-7; TRBD1 matches 7 bases. The clonotype comes from a man younger than 35 in good health and CMV-seropositive. Sequencing was done on a sample of PBMCs. CDR3 loop: CASRGDSPGSYEQYF. The DNA of the CDR3 is TGTGCCAGCAGGGGGGACAGTCCTGGCTCCTACGAGCAGTACTTC.